Listed below are T cell receptor beta chains from one sample, sequenced in a study of OX40 agonist ivuxolimab in advanced cancers. Sequenced by immunoSEQ multiplex PCR; TCRdb stores in-frame clones only, minus some. The repertoire has tens of thousands of clones, around 88% of them found once; the top ten carry 0.55%. The starting material was CD4+ or CD8+ T cells sorted from blood, obtained in a trial of the OX40 agonist ivuxolimab. Every receptor here comes from an adult with an advanced solid tumor such as melanoma, head and neck, liver or kidney cancer. The CDR3 runs from the conserved cysteine through the conserved F or W. Each record gives: D gene, clone size, J gene, V gene, CDR3 protein, CDR3 DNA. The D gene is left open where the match is weak. A row's size may be missing; if present it is once, few, many or a size class.

d_gene: TRBD1
abundance: NA
j_gene: TRBJ1-4
v_gene: TRBV27
CDR3aa: CASRPRGGGEKLFF
CDR3nt: TGTGCCAGCAGACCCAGGGGGGGCGGTGAAAAACTGTTTTTT

d_gene: TRBD2
abundance: NA
j_gene: TRBJ2-7
v_gene: TRBV28
CDR3aa: CASRQMSSGKSHEQYF
CDR3nt: TGTGCCAGCCGTCAGATGTCTAGCGGGAAGTCCCACGAGCAGTACTTC

d_gene: NA
abundance: NA
j_gene: TRBJ1-2
v_gene: TRBV6-6
CDR3aa: CASTRRGADYYGYTF
CDR3nt: TGTGCCAGCACCCGACGGGGGGCAGATTACTATGGCTACACCTTC

d_gene: NA
abundance: few
j_gene: TRBJ2-7
v_gene: TRBV5-5
CDR3aa: CASSRDFNYEQYF
CDR3nt: TGTGCCAGCAGTCGGGACTTCAACTACGAGCAGTACTTC

d_gene: TRBD1
abundance: NA
j_gene: TRBJ2-3
v_gene: TRBV11-2
CDR3aa: CASSSQGADTQYF
CDR3nt: TGTGCCAGCAGCTCGCAGGGGGCAGATACGCAGTATTTT

d_gene: NA
abundance: NA
j_gene: TRBJ2-1
v_gene: TRBV18
CDR3aa: CASSPPGNNEQFF
CDR3nt: TGTGCCAGCTCACCACCCGGGAACAATGAGCAGTTCTTC

d_gene: NA
abundance: once
j_gene: TRBJ2-5
v_gene: TRBV5-1
CDR3aa: CASSYGSKETQYF
CDR3nt: TGCGCCAGCAGCTATGGGAGCAAGGAGACCCAGTACTTC

d_gene: NA
abundance: NA
j_gene: TRBJ2-2
v_gene: TRBV10-1
CDR3aa: CASTAGRTGELFF
CDR3nt: TGCGCCAGCACAGCAGGGAGGACCGGGGAGCTGTTTTTT

d_gene: NA
abundance: NA
j_gene: TRBJ2-7
v_gene: TRBV5-1
CDR3aa: CASSLGVYEQYF
CDR3nt: TGCGCCAGCAGCTTGGGGGTCTACGAGCAGTACTTC

d_gene: NA
abundance: few
j_gene: TRBJ2-7
v_gene: TRBV7-8
CDR3aa: CASSSPYEQYF
CDR3nt: TGTGCCAGCAGCTCACCATACGAGCAGTACTTC

d_gene: NA
abundance: NA
j_gene: TRBJ2-3
v_gene: TRBV5-6
CDR3aa: CASSYPQAGDTQYF
CDR3nt: TGTGCCAGCAGCTACCCTCAGGCGGGGGATACGCAGTATTTT

d_gene: NA
abundance: few
j_gene: TRBJ2-1
v_gene: TRBV5-4
CDR3aa: CASSPTGTRSYNEQFF
CDR3nt: TGTGCCAGCAGCCCCACAGGTACGAGATCTTACAATGAGCAGTTCTTC

d_gene: TRBD2
abundance: NA
j_gene: TRBJ2-1
v_gene: TRBV5-5
CDR3aa: CASSTGLAGEYNEQFF
CDR3nt: TGTGCCAGCAGCACTGGACTAGCGGGAGAATACAATGAGCAGTTCTTC

d_gene: NA
abundance: NA
j_gene: TRBJ2-7
v_gene: TRBV2
CDR3aa: CASIGTASSYEQYF
CDR3nt: TGTGCCAGCATAGGGACGGCGAGCTCCTACGAGCAGTACTTC

d_gene: NA
abundance: few
j_gene: TRBJ1-4
v_gene: TRBV7-6
CDR3aa: CASSSGWSANEKLFF
CDR3nt: TGTGCCAGCAGCTCAGGGTGGAGCGCGAATGAAAAACTGTTTTTT

d_gene: TRBD1
abundance: NA
j_gene: TRBJ1-1
v_gene: TRBV2
CDR3aa: CASSVRDRNTEAFF
CDR3nt: TGTGCCAGCAGTGTAAGGGACAGGAACACTGAAGCTTTCTTT

d_gene: TRBD1
abundance: NA
j_gene: TRBJ1-2
v_gene: TRBV6-5
CDR3aa: CASSYGQGWYGYTF
CDR3nt: TGTGCCAGCAGTTATGGACAGGGGTGGTATGGCTACACCTTC

d_gene: TRBD1
abundance: NA
j_gene: TRBJ2-7
v_gene: TRBV16
CDR3aa: CASSAGTGGWVERLSPYEQYF
CDR3nt: TGTGCCAGCAGCGCCGGGACAGGGGGCTGGGTAGAAAGACTGTCACCCTACGAGCAGTACTTC

d_gene: NA
abundance: once
j_gene: TRBJ1-2
v_gene: TRBV10-3
CDR3aa: CAISESSVPGVGGGGGHTF
CDR3nt: TGTGCCATCAGTGAGTCTTCGGTTCCAGGGGTCGGCGGCGGGGGCGGCCACACCTTC

d_gene: TRBD2
abundance: NA
j_gene: TRBJ2-7
v_gene: TRBV11-2
CDR3aa: CASSFSLAGNEQYF
CDR3nt: TGTGCCAGCAGCTTCTCCCTAGCGGGGAACGAGCAGTACTTC

d_gene: TRBD1
abundance: NA
j_gene: TRBJ2-7
v_gene: TRBV27
CDR3aa: CASSATGESYEQYF
CDR3nt: TGTGCCAGCAGTGCGACAGGGGAATCCTACGAGCAGTACTTC

d_gene: TRBD1
abundance: few
j_gene: TRBJ1-5
v_gene: TRBV18
CDR3aa: CASSPQGQVNQPQHF
CDR3nt: TGTGCCAGCTCACCACAGGGACAGGTCAATCAGCCCCAGCATTTT

d_gene: NA
abundance: NA
j_gene: TRBJ1-5
v_gene: TRBV28
CDR3aa: CASSPIEPPQHF
CDR3nt: TGTGCCAGCAGTCCTATCGAACCGCCCCAGCATTTT

d_gene: NA
abundance: few
j_gene: TRBJ2-7
v_gene: TRBV28
CDR3aa: CASSPSSYEQYF
CDR3nt: TGTGCCAGCAGTCCTAGTTCATACGAGCAGTACTTC

d_gene: TRBD2
abundance: NA
j_gene: TRBJ2-7
v_gene: TRBV27
CDR3aa: CASSQLLAGGPYGQYF
CDR3nt: TGTGCCAGCAGCCAATTGTTAGCGGGAGGGCCCTACGGGCAGTACTTC

d_gene: NA
abundance: NA
j_gene: TRBJ2-7
v_gene: TRBV19
CDR3aa: CASSIEGSYEQYF
CDR3nt: TGTGCCAGTAGTATAGAAGGCAGCTACGAGCAGTACTTC

d_gene: NA
abundance: NA
j_gene: TRBJ2-3
v_gene: TRBV9
CDR3aa: CASSVGPGTTTDTQYF
CDR3nt: TGTGCCAGCAGCGTAGGTCCCGGGACAACCACAGATACGCAGTATTTT

d_gene: TRBD1
abundance: NA
j_gene: TRBJ1-5
v_gene: TRBV30
CDR3aa: CAWSNNRGDQPQHF
CDR3nt: TGTGCCTGGAGCAATAACAGGGGAGATCAGCCCCAGCATTTT

d_gene: TRBD2
abundance: NA
j_gene: TRBJ2-6
v_gene: TRBV2
CDR3aa: CASKGTSGFGANVLTF
CDR3nt: TGTGCCAGCAAGGGGACTAGCGGTTTTGGGGCCAACGTCCTGACTTTC

d_gene: NA
abundance: NA
j_gene: TRBJ2-3
v_gene: TRBV4-3
CDR3aa: CASSQDRPGTSTDTQYF
CDR3nt: TGCGCCAGCAGCCAAGATCGACCAGGTACTAGCACAGATACGCAGTATTTT

d_gene: NA
abundance: NA
j_gene: TRBJ2-2
v_gene: TRBV18
CDR3aa: CASSPSGNTGELFF
CDR3nt: TGTGCCAGCTCACCCTCAGGGAACACCGGGGAGCTGTTTTTT

d_gene: TRBD2
abundance: NA
j_gene: TRBJ2-1
v_gene: TRBV28
CDR3aa: CASSFRSWLAGQNEQFF
CDR3nt: TGTGCCAGCAGTTTTCGGTCGTGGCTAGCGGGGCAAAATGAGCAGTTCTTC

d_gene: TRBD2
abundance: NA
j_gene: TRBJ2-7
v_gene: TRBV29-1
CDR3aa: CSVVVGLGYEQYF
CDR3nt: TGCAGCGTTGTAGTGGGACTAGGGTACGAGCAGTACTTC

d_gene: NA
abundance: NA
j_gene: TRBJ2-1
v_gene: TRBV6-1
CDR3aa: CASSEAGEVNEQFF
CDR3nt: TGTGCCAGCAGTGAAGCAGGGGAGGTCAATGAGCAGTTCTTC

d_gene: NA
abundance: NA
j_gene: TRBJ2-3
v_gene: TRBV6-1
CDR3aa: CASSEDATNTQYF
CDR3nt: TGTGCCAGCAGTGAAGATGCTACTAATACGCAGTATTTT

d_gene: NA
abundance: NA
j_gene: TRBJ2-5
v_gene: TRBV5-1
CDR3aa: CASSLDRETQYF
CDR3nt: TGCGCCAGCAGCCTGGATCGAGAGACCCAGTACTTC

d_gene: TRBD1
abundance: few
j_gene: TRBJ1-6
v_gene: TRBV14
CDR3aa: CASSQGTGHYSPLHF
CDR3nt: TGTGCCAGCAGCCAAGGGACAGGGCATTATTCACCCCTCCACTTT

d_gene: NA
abundance: NA
j_gene: TRBJ2-2
v_gene: TRBV5-8
CDR3aa: CASSWPGGTGNTGELFF
CDR3nt: TGTGCCAGCAGCTGGCCCGGGGGAACTGGCAACACCGGGGAGCTGTTTTTT

d_gene: TRBD1
abundance: NA
j_gene: TRBJ1-2
v_gene: TRBV5-5
CDR3aa: CASSPSGGGGYTF
CDR3nt: TGTGCCAGCAGCCCTTCAGGGGGCGGTGGCTACACCTTC

d_gene: NA
abundance: NA
j_gene: TRBJ1-6
v_gene: TRBV9
CDR3aa: CASSVQGDNSPLHF
CDR3nt: TGTGCCAGCAGCGTACAGGGTGATAATTCACCCCTCCACTTT

d_gene: TRBD2
abundance: NA
j_gene: TRBJ2-2
v_gene: TRBV14
CDR3aa: CASSQDRSGTSGRNTGELFF
CDR3nt: TGTGCCAGCAGCCAAGACCGCAGCGGGACTAGCGGGAGGAACACCGGGGAGCTGTTTTTT

d_gene: TRBD1
abundance: NA
j_gene: TRBJ1-5
v_gene: TRBV7-2
CDR3aa: CASSRDRAQPQHF
CDR3nt: TGTGCCAGCAGCCGGGACAGGGCCCAGCCCCAGCATTTT

d_gene: NA
abundance: NA
j_gene: TRBJ2-2
v_gene: TRBV11-2
CDR3aa: CASSLAGGELFF
CDR3nt: TGTGCCAGCAGCTTAGCCGGGGGGGAGCTGTTTTTT

d_gene: NA
abundance: NA
j_gene: TRBJ2-5
v_gene: TRBV5-4
CDR3aa: CASSPLPEETQYF
CDR3nt: TGTGCCAGCAGCCCGCTTCCCGAAGAGACCCAGTACTTC

d_gene: NA
abundance: NA
j_gene: TRBJ1-5
v_gene: TRBV9
CDR3aa: CASSVGPGTNQPQHF
CDR3nt: TGTGCCAGCAGCGTAGGGCCAGGGACGAATCAGCCCCAGCATTTT

d_gene: TRBD2
abundance: few
j_gene: TRBJ2-1
v_gene: TRBV5-1
CDR3aa: CASTPSGTIGNEQFF
CDR3nt: TGCGCCAGCACCCCATCCGGGACTATTGGCAATGAGCAGTTCTTC

d_gene: TRBD1
abundance: few
j_gene: TRBJ1-1
v_gene: TRBV28
CDR3aa: CASSIPGQWTEAFF
CDR3nt: TGTGCCAGCAGCATCCCGGGACAGTGGACTGAAGCTTTCTTT

d_gene: NA
abundance: NA
j_gene: TRBJ2-7
v_gene: TRBV9
CDR3aa: CASSRGGIGNEQYF
CDR3nt: TGTGCCAGCAGCAGGGGGGGCATCGGCAACGAGCAGTACTTC

d_gene: NA
abundance: NA
j_gene: TRBJ1-5
v_gene: TRBV5-1
CDR3aa: CASSLDPGLRPQHF
CDR3nt: TGCGCCAGCAGCTTGGATCCCGGGCTGAGGCCCCAGCATTTT